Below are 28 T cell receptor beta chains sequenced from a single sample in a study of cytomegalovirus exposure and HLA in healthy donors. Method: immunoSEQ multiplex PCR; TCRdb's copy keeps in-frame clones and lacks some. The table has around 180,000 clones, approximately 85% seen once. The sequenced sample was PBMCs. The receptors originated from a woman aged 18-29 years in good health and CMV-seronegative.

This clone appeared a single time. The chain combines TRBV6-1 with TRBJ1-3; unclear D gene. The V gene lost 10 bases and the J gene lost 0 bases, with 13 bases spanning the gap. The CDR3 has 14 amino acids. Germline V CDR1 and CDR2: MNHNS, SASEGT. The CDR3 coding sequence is TGTGCCACAAAGGAGGTCTACTCTGGAAACACCATATATTTT. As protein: CATKEVYSGNTIYF.

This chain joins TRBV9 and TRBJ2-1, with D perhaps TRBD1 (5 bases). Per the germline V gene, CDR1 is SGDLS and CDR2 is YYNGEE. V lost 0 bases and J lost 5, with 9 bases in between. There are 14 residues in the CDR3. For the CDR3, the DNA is TGTGCCAGCAGCGTAGGACAGAGGAACAATGAGCAGTTCTTC. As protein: CASSVGQRNNEQFF. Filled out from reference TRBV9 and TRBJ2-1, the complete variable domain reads DSGVTQTPKHLITATGQRVTLRCSPRSGDLSVYWYQQSLDQGLQFLIQYYNGEERAKGNILERFSAQQFPDLHSELNLSSLELGDSALYFCASSVGQRNNEQFFGPGTRLTVL.

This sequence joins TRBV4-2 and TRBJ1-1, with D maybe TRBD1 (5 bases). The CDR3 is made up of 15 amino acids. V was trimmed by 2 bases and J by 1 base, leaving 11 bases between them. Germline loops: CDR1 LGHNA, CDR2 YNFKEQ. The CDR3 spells CASSQRSGENTEAFF. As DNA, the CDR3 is TGTGCCAGCAGCCAACGGTCGGGGGAGAACACTGAAGCTTTCTTT.

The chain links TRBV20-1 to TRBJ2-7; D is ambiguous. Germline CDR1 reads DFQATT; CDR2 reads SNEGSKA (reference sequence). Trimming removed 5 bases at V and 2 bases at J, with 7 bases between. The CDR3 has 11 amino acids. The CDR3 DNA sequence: TGCAGTGCTCGTAGTGCCTACGAGCAGTACTTC. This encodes CSARSAYEQYF.

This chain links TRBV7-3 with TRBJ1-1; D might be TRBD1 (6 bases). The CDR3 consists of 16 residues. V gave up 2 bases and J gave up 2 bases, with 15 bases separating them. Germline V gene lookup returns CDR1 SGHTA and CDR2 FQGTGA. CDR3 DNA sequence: TGTGCCAGCAGCTTAGACGGGACATCCGGAAACACTGAAGCTTTCTTT. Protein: CASSLDGTSGNTEAFF.

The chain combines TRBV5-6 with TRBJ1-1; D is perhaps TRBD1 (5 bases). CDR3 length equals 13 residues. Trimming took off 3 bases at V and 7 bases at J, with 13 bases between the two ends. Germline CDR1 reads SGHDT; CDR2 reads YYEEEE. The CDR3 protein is CASSSLEGIEAFF. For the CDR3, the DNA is TGTGCCAGCAGCTCCCTGGAGGGGATTGAAGCTTTCTTT.

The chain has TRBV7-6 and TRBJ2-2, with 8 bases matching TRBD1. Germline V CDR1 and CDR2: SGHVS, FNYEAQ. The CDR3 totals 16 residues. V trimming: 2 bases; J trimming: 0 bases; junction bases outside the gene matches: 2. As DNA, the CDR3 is TGTGCCAGCAGCTTACTGACAGGGGCGAACACCGGGGAGCTGTTTTTT. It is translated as CASSLLTGANTGELFF.

The CDR3 here is CASSRRQGAGTEAFF. CDR3 bases: TGTGCCAGCAGCAGAAGACAGGGGGCAGGCACTGAAGCTTTCTTT. This chain links TRBV7-9 with TRBJ1-1, with 10 bases lining up with TRBD1. The germline V gene has CDR1 SEHNR and CDR2 FQNEAQ (reference sequence). The CDR3 loop spans 15 amino acids. V dropped 5 bases and J dropped 4; count of bases not matched to a gene: 7.

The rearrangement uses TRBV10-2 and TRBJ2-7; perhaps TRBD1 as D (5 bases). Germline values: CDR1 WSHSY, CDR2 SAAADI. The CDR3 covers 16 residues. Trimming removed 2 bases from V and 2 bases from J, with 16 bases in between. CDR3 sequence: CASSEGSRRVAYEQYF. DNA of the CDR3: TGCGCCAGCAGTGAGGGTTCCCGCAGGGTAGCCTACGAGCAGTACTTC.

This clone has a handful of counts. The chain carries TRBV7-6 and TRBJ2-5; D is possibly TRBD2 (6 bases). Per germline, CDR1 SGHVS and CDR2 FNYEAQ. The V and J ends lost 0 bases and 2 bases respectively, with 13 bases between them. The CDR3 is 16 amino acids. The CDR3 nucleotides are TGTGCCAGCAGCTTAGCTCTCGGGAGCGGACAAGAGACCCAGTACTTC. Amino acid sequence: CASSLALGSGQETQYF.

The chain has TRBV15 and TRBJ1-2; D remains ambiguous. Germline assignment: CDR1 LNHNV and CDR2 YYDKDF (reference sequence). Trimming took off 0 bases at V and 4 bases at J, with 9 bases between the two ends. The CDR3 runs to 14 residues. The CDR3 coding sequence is TGTGCCACCAGCAGAGATGGCCCCGCCTATGGCTACACCTTC. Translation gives CATSRDGPAYGYTF.

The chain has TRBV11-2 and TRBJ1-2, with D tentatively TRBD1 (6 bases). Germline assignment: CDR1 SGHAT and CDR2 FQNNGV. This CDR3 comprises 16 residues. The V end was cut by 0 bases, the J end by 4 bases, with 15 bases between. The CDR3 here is CASSLEGNREIYGYTF. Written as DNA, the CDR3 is TGTGCCAGCAGCTTAGAGGGTAACAGGGAAATCTATGGCTACACCTTC.

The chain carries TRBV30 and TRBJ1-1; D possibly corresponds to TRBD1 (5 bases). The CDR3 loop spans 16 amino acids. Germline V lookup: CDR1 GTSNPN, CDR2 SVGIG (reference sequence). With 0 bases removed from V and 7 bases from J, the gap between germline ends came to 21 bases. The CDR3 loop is CAWSVEMLPKRGEAFF. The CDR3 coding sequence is TGTGCCTGGAGTGTTGAAATGCTCCCCAAAAGGGGTGAAGCTTTCTTT.

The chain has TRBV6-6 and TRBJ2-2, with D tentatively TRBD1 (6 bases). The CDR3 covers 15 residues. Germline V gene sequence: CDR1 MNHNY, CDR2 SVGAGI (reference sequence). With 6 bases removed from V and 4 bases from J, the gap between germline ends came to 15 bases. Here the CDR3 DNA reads TGTGCCAGCAGCGGGACATACGGCCCCACCGGGGAGCTGTTTTTT. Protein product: CASSGTYGPTGELFF.

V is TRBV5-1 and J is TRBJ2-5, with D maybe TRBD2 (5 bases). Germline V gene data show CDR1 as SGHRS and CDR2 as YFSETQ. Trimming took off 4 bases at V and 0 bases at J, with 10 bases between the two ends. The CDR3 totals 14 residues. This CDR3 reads CASSVAGNQETQYF. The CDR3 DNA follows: TGCGCCAGCAGCGTGGCCGGGAACCAAGAGACCCAGTACTTC.

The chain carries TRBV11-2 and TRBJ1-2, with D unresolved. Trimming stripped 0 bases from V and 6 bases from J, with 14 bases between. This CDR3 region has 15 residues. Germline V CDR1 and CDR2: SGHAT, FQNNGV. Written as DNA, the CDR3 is TGTGCCAGCAGCTTAGACAATGCGGCTTCCCATGGCTACACCTTC. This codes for CASSLDNAASHGYTF.

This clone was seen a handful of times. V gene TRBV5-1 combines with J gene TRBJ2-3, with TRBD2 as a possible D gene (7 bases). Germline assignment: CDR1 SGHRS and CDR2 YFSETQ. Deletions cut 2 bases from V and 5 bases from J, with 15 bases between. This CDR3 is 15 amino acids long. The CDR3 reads CASSLSGGARDTQYF. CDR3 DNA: TGCGCCAGCAGCTTAAGTGGGGGGGCGAGAGATACGCAGTATTTT.

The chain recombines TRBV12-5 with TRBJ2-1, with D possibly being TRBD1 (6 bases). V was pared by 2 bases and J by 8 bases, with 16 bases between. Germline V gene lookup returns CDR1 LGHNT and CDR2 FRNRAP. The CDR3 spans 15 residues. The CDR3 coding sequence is TGTGCTAGTGGTTTGCTGGGGGCTATTACGGATGAGCAGTTCTTC. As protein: CASGLLGAITDEQFF.

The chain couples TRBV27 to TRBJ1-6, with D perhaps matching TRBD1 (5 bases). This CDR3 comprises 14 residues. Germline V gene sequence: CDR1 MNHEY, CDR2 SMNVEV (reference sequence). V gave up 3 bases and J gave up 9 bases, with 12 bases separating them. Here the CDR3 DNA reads TGTGCCAGCAGTTTGGAGGGACGTGGTTCACCCCTCCACTTT. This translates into CASSLEGRGSPLHF.

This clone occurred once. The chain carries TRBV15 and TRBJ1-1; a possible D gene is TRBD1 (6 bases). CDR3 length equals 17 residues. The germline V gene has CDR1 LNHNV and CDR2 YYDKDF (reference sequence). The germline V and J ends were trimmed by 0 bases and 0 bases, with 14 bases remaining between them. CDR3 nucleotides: TGTGCCACCAGCAGAGATCCAGGGGACCTCATGAACACTGAAGCTTTCTTT. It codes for CATSRDPGDLMNTEAFF.

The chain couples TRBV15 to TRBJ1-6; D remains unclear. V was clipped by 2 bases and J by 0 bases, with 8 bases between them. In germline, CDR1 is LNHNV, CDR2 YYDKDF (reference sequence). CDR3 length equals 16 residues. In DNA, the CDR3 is TGTGCCACCAGCAGACTTTGGAGCTCCTATAATTCACCCCTCCACTTT. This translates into CATSRLWSSYNSPLHF.

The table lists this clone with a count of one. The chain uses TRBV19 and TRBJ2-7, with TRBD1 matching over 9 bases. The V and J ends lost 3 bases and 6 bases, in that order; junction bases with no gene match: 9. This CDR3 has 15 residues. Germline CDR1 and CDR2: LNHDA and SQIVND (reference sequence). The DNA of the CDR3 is TGTGCCAGTAGTATCGGGGGACAGGGTCTCTTCGAGCAGTACTTC. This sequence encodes CASSIGGQGLFEQYF.

The CDR3 region has the DNA TGTGCCAGCAGTGGGGGGGGTGGTTATGGCTACACCTTC. This translates into CASSGGGGYGYTF. The chain recombines TRBV27 with TRBJ1-2, with a possible D match to TRBD1 (5 bases). Germline V CDR1 and CDR2: MNHEY, SMNVEV (reference sequence). V lost 5 bases, J lost 5 bases, and 12 bases lay in between. The CDR3 spans 13 residues.

CDR3 protein: CASSYGIGTDTQYF. CDR3 DNA: TGTGCCAGCAGTTACGGGATCGGCACAGATACGCAGTATTTT. V usage is TRBV28 and J usage is TRBJ2-3; possibly TRBD2 for D (5 bases). This CDR3 has 14 amino acids. Germline lookup yields CDR1 MDHEN and CDR2 SYDVKM. The V gene lost 4 bases and the J gene lost 1 base, with 9 bases spanning the gap.

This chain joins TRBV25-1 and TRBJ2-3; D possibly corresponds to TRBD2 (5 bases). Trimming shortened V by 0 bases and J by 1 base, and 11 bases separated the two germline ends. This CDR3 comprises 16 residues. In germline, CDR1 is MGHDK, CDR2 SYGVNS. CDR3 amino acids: CASSEYVEGGTDTQYF. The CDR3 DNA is TGTGCCAGCAGTGAATACGTCGAGGGAGGCACAGATACGCAGTATTTT.

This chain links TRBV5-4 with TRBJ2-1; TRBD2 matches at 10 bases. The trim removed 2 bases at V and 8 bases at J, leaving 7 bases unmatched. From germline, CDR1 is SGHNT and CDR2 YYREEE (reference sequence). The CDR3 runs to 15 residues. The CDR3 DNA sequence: TGTGCCAGCAGCTTAGAGCGGGAGGGCCAGGATGAGCAGTTCTTC. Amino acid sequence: CASSLEREGQDEQFF. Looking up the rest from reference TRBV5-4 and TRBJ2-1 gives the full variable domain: ETGVTQSPTHLIKTRGQQVTLRCSSQSGHNTVSWYQQALGQGPQFIFQYYREEENGRGNFPPRFSGLQFPNYSSELNVNALELDDSALYLCASSLEREGQDEQFFGPGTRLTVL.

CDR3 in DNA: TGTGCCAGCAGGGAGACAGGGCCCCAGCATTTT. Protein: CASRETGPQHF. The rearrangement uses TRBV6-1 and TRBJ1-5; tentatively, D is TRBD1 (6 bases). Germline-derived CDR1 and CDR2 are MNHNS and SASEGT. This CDR3 has 11 residues. V lost 6 bases to trimming and J lost 9 bases, with 9 bases between them.

Written as DNA, the CDR3 is TGTGCCAGAGAAGAGGGACTAGCGGGGGGCCCGAACACCGGGGAGCTGTTTTTT. The encoded protein is CAREEGLAGGPNTGELFF. The chain carries TRBV19 and TRBJ2-2; TRBD2 matches 15 bases. Per the germline V gene, CDR1 is LNHDA and CDR2 is SQIVND (reference sequence). V shed 9 bases, J shed 0 bases, and the junction held 8 bases outside the gene matches. This CDR3 has 18 amino acids.